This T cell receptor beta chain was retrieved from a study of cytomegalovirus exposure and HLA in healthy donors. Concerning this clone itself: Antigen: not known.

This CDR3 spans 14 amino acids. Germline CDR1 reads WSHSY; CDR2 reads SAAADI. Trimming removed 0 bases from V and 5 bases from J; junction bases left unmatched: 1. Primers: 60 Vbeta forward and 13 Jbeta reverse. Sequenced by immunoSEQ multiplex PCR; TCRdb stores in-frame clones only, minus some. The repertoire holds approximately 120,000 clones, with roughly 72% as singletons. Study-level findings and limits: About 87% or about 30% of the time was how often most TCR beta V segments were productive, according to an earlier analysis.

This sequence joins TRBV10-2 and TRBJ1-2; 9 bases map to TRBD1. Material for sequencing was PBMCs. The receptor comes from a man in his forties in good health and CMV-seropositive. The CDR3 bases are TGCGCCAGCAGTGAGTCAGACAGGGGGTATGGCTACACCTTC. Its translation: CASSESDRGYGYTF.